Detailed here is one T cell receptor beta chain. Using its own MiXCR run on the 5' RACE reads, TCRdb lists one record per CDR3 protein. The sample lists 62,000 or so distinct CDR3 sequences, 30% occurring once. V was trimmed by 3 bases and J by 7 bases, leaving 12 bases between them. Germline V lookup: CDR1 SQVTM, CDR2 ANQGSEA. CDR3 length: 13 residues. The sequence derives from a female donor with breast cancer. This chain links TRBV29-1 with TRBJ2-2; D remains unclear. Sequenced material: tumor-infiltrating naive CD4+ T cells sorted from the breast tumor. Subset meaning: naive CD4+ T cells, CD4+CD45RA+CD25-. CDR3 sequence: CSVELRVGGELFF. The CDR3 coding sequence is TGCAGCGTTGAGCTTCGGGTGGGCGGGGAGCTGTTTTTT.